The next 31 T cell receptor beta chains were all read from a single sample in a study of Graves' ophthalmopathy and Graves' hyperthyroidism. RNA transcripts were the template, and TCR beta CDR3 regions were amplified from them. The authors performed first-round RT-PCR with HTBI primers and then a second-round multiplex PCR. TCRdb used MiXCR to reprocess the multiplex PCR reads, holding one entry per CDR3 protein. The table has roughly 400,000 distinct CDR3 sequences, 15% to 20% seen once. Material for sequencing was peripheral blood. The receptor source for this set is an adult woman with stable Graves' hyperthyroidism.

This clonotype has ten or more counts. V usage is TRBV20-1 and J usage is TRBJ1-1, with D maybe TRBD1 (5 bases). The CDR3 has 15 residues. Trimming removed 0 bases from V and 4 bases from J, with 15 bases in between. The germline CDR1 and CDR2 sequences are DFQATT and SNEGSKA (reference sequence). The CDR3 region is CSARDLRGEGTEAFF. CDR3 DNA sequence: TGCAGTGCTAGAGATCTAAGGGGCGAGGGCACTGAAGCTTTCTTT.

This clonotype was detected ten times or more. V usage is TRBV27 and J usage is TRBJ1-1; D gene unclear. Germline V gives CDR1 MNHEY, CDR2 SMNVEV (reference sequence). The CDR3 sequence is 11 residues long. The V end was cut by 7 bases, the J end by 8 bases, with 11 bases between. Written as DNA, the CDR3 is TGTGCCAGCATCTCTCAGACAGAAGCTTTCTTT. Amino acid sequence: CASISQTEAFF.

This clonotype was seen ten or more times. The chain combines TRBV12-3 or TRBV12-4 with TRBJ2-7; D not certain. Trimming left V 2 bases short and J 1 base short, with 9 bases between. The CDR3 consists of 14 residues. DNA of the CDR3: TGTGCCAGCAGTTTATTGGGGATTTCCTACGAGCAGTACTTC. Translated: CASSLLGISYEQYF.

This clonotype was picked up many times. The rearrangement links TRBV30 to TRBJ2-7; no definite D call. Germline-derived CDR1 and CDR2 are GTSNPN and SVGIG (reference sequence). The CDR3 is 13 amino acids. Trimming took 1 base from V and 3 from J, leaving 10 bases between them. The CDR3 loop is CAWSAPPVYEQYF. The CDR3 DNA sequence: TGTGCCTGGAGTGCCCCTCCCGTCTACGAGCAGTACTTC.

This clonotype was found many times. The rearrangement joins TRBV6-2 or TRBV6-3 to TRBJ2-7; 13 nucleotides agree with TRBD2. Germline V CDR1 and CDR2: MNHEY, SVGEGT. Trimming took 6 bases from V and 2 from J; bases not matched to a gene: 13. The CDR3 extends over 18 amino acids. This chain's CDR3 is CASSLGDRTSGRPYEQYF. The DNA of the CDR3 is TGTGCCAGCAGCCTGGGAGACAGGACTAGCGGGAGACCCTACGAGCAGTACTTC.

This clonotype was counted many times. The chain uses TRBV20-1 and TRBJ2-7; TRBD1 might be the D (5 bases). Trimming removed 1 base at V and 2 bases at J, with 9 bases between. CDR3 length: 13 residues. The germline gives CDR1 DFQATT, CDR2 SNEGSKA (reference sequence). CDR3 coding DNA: TGCAGTGCTAGAGGGACACTGACCTACGAGCAGTACTTC. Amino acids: CSARGTLTYEQYF.

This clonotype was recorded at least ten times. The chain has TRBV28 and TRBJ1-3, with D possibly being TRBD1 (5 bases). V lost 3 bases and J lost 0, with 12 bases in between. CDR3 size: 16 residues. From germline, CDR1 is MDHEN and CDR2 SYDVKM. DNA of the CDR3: TGTGCCAGCAGTTTTCGACGGGGGGTCTCTGGAAACACCATATATTTT. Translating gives CASSFRRGVSGNTIYF.

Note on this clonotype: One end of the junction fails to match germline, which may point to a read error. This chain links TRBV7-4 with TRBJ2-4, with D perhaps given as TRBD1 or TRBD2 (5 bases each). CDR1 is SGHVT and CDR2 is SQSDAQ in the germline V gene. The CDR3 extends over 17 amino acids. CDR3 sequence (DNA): TGTGCCAGCAGCTTCTTATACCCTGGGACGGGAAGTCACATTCAGCACTTC. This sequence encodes CASSFLYPGTGSHIQHF.

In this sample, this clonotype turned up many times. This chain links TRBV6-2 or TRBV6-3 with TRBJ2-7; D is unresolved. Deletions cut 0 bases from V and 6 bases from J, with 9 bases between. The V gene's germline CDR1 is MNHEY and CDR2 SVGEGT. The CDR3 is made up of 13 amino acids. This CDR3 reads CASSYSYTTEQYF. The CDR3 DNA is TGTGCCAGCAGTTACTCGTATACTACCGAGCAGTACTTC.

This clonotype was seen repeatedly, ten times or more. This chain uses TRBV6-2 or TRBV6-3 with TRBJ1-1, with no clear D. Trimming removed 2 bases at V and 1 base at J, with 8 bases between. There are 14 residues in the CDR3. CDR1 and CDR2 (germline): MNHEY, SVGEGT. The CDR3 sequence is CASSYRAGNTEAFF. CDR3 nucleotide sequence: TGTGCCAGCAGTTACAGGGCAGGGAACACTGAAGCTTTCTTT.

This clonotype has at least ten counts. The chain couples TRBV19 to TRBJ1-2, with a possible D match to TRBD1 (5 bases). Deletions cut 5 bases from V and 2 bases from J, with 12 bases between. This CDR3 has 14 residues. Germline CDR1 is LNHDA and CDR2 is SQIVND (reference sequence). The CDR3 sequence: CASSPIDSNYGYTF. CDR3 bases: TGTGCCAGTAGTCCCATCGACAGCAACTATGGCTACACCTTC.

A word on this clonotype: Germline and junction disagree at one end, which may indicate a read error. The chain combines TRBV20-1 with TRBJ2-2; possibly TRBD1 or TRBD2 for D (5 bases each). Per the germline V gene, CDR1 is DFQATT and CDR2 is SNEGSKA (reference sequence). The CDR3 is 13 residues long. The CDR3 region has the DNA TGCAGTGCTAGAGACATAGGGACCGGGGATCTGTTTTTT. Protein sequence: CSARDIGTGDLFF.

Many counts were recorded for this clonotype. The CDR3 DNA reads TGCAGTGCTACCCGGACAGGGGGCACGGACGAGCAGTACTTC. As protein: CSATRTGGTDEQYF. This rearrangement joins TRBV20-1 to TRBJ2-7; 11 positions agree with TRBD1. The ends lost 4 bases at V and 5 bases at J; junction bases unmatched: 7. The CDR3 contains 14 residues. CDR1 DFQATT and CDR2 SNEGSKA come from the germline V gene (reference sequence).

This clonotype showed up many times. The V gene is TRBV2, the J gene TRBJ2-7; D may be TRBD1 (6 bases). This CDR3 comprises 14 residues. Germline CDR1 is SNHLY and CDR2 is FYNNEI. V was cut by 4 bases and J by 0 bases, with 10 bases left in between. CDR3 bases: TGTGCCAGCAGTGCGGACAGTTCCTCCTACGAGCAGTACTTC. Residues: CASSADSSSYEQYF.

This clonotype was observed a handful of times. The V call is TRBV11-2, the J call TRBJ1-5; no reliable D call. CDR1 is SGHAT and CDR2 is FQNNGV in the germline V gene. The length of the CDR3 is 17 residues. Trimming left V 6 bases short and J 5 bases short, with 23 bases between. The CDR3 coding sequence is TGTGCCAGCAGGTTGAAAGAACAATTGGGATGCCATCAGCCCCAGCATTTT. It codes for CASRLKEQLGCHQPQHF.

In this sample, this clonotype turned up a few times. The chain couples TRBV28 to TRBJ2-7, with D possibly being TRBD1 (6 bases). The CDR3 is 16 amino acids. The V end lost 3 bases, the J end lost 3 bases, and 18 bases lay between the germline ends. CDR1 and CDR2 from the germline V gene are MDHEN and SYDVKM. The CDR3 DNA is TGTGCCAGCAGTTTGGGTGGGGACATATTTAACTACGAGCAGTACTTC. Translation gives CASSLGGDIFNYEQYF.

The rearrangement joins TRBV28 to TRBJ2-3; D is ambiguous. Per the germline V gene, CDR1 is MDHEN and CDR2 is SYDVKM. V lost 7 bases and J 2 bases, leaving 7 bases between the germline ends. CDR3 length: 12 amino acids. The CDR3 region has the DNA TGTGCCAGCAACACAAACACAGATACGCAGTATTTT. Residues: CASNTNTDTQYF.

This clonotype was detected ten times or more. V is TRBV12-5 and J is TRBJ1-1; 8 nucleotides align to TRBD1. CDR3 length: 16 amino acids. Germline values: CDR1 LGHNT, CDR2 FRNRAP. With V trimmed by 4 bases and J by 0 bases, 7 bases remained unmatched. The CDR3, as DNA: TGTGCTAGTGGTTACACGGACAGGGCCTTGAACACTGAAGCTTTCTTT. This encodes CASGYTDRALNTEAFF.

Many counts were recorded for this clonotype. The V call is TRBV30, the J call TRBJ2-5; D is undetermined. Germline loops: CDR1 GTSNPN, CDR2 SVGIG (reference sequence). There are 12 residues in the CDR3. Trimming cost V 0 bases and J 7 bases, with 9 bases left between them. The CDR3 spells CAWSVKIGTQYF. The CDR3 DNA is TGTGCCTGGAGTGTCAAGATCGGGACCCAGTACTTC.

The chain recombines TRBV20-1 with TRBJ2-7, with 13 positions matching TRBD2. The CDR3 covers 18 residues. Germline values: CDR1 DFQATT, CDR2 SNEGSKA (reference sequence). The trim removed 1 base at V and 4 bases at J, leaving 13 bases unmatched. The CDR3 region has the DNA TGCAGTGCTAGAGGGAAACTAGCGGGAGGGCCGGATGGGTACGAGCAGTACTTC. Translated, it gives CSARGKLAGGPDGYEQYF.

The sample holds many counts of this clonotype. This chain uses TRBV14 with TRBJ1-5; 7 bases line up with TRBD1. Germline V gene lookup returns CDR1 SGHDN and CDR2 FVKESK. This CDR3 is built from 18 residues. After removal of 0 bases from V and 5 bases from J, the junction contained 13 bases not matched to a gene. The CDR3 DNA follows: TGTGCCAGCAGCCAAGAAGGCATCTGTAAGGGGGCAGATCAGCCCCAGCATTTT. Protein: CASSQEGICKGADQPQHF. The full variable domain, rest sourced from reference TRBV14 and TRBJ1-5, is EAGVTQFPSHSVIEKGQTVTLRCDPISGHDNLYWYRRVMGKEIKFLLHFVKESKQDESGMPNNRFLAERTGGTYSTLKVQPAELEDSGVYFCASSQEGICKGADQPQHFGDGTRLSIL.

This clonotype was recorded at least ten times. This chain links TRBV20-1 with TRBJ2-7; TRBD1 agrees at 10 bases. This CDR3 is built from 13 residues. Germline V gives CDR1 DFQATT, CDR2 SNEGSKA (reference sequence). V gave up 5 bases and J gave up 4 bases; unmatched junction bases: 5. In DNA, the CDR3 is TGCAGTGCTCGACAGGGGGCCTATTACGAGCAGTACTTC. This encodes CSARQGAYYEQYF.

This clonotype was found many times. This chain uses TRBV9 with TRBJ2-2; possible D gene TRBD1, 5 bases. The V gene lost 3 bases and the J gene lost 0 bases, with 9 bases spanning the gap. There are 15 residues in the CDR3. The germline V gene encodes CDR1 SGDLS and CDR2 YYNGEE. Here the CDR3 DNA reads TGTGCCAGCAGCGCACAGGTGTCGAACACCGGGGAGCTGTTTTTT. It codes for CASSAQVSNTGELFF.

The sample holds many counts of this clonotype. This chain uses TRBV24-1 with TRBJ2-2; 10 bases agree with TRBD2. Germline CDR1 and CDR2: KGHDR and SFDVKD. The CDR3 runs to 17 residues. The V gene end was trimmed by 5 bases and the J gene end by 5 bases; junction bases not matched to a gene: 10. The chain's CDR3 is CATSVMGLAGETGELFF. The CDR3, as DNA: TGTGCCACCAGTGTTATGGGTCTAGCGGGAGAAACCGGGGAGCTGTTTTTT.

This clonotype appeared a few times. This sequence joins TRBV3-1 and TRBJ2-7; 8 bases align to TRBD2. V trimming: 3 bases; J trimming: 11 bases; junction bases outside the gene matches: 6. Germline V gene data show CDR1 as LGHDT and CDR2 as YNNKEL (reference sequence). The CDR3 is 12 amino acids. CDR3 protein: CASSQVSGSKYF. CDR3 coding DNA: TGTGCCAGCAGCCAGGTCAGCGGGAGTAAGTACTTC.

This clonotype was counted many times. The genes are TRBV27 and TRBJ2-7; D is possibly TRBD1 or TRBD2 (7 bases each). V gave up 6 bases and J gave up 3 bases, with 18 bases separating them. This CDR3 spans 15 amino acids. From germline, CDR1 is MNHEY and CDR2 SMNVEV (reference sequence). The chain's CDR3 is CASSRQGGTIYEQYF. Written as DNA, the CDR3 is TGTGCCAGCAGCCGCCAGGGGGGGACTATCTACGAGCAGTACTTC.

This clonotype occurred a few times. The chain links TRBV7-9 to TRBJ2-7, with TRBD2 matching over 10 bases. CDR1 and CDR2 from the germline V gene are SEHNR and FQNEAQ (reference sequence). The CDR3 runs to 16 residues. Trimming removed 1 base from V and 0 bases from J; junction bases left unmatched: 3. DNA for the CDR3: TGTGCCAGCAGCTTAGGGCTAGCGGGGGACTCCTACGAGCAGTACTTC. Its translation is CASSLGLAGDSYEQYF. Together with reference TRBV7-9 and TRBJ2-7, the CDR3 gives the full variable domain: DTGVSQNPRHKITKRGQNVTFRCDPISEHNRLYWYRQTLGQGPEFLTYFQNEAQLEKSRLLSDRFSAERPKGSFSTLEIQRTEQGDSAMYLCASSLGLAGDSYEQYFGPGTRLTVT.

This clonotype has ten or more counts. The CDR3 DNA is TGCAGCGTTGAAGAGTGGGGAGCAGGCACTGAAGCTTTCTTT. It is translated as CSVEEWGAGTEAFF. The chain recombines TRBV29-1 with TRBJ1-1, with unresolved D. The germline V and J ends were trimmed by 0 bases and 4 bases, with 12 bases remaining between them. CDR1 SQVTM and CDR2 ANQGSEA come from the germline V gene. This CDR3 has 14 residues.

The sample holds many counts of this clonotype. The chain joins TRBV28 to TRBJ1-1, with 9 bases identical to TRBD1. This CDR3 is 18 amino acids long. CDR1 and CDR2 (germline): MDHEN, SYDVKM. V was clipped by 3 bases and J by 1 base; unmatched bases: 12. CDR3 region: CASSLAGTGIFRNTEAFF. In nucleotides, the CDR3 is TGTGCCAGCAGTTTGGCTGGGACAGGGATTTTTCGGAACACTGAAGCTTTCTTT.

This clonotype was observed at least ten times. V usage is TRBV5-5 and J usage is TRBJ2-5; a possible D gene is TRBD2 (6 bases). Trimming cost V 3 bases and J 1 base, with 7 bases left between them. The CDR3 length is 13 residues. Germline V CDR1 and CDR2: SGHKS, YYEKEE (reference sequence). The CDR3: CASSWGLQETQYF. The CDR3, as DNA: TGTGCCAGCAGCTGGGGACTCCAAGAGACCCAGTACTTC.

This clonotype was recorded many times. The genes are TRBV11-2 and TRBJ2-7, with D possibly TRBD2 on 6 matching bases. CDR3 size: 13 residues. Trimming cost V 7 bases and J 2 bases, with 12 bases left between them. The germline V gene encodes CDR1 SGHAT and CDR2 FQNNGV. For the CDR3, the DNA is TGTGCCAGCACCGGGACTGGGGCCTACGAGCAGTACTTC. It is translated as CASTGTGAYEQYF.